Following are 14 T cell receptor beta chains from one sample sequenced in a study of OX40 agonist ivuxolimab in advanced cancers. The library was obtained by the immunoSEQ multiplex PCR assay. Drawn from immuneACCESS, this table holds only the in-frame rearrangements with V and J called that TCRdb kept. Clones are partly lost; checked studies trace under half to an unresolved V gene and leave the rest unexplained. This sample comprises about 40,000 clones, 82% of them detected only once. The top ten hold 7.6% of the sample. The material sequenced was CD4+ or CD8+ T cells sorted from blood, taken in a trial of the OX40 agonist ivuxolimab. Source of these receptors: an adult with an advanced solid tumor such as melanoma, head and neck, liver or kidney cancer.

V usage is TRBV30 and J usage is TRBJ2-4, with 10 bases that match TRBD2. This CDR3 is built from 17 residues. The V and J ends lost 2 bases and 1 base, in that order; junction bases with no gene match: 8. Germline V lookup: CDR1 GTSNPN, CDR2 SVGIG (reference sequence). The CDR3 loop is CAWSPPYSGRAKNIQYF. The CDR3, as DNA: TGTGCCTGGAGTCCCCCCTATAGCGGGAGGGCCAAAAACATTCAGTACTTC.

The chain has TRBV14 and TRBJ2-1; 7 bases agree with TRBD2. The CDR3 sequence is 16 residues long. V dropped 0 bases and J dropped 3; count of bases not matched to a gene: 5. Looked up from germline, CDR1 is SGHDN and CDR2 is FVKESK. This CDR3 is CASSQDTAGIYNEQFF. The CDR3 DNA sequence: TGTGCCAGCAGCCAAGATACAGCGGGGATCTACAATGAGCAGTTCTTC.

The rearrangement uses TRBV2 and TRBJ2-5; TRBD1 is a possible D gene (5 bases). Germline CDR1 is SNHLY and CDR2 is FYNNEI. V lost 3 bases, J lost 4 bases, and 9 bases lay in between. The CDR3 sequence is 13 residues long. The CDR3 DNA reads TGTGCCAGCAGTGATATTAGGGGAGAGACCCAGTACTTC. Protein: CASSDIRGETQYF.

J is TRBJ2-3 and V is TRBV18, with 7 bases fitting TRBD2. Germline V gene lookup returns CDR1 KGHSH and CDR2 LQKENI. V trimming: 3 bases; J trimming: 3 bases; junction bases outside the gene matches: 12. This CDR3 region has 17 residues. The CDR3 loop reads CASSPRQAGAGTDTQYF. The CDR3 region has the DNA TGTGCCAGCTCACCCCGGCAGGCGGGAGCTGGGACAGATACGCAGTATTTT.

The chain joins TRBV19 to TRBJ2-1, with D perhaps given as TRBD1 or TRBD2 (5 bases each). The CDR3 runs 13 residues. Trimming stripped 6 bases from V and 8 bases from J, with 14 bases between. Germline CDR1 LNHDA, CDR2 SQIVND (reference sequence). CDR3 sequence: CASRTRGEDEQFF. CDR3 DNA: TGTGCCAGTAGAACAAGGGGAGAGGATGAGCAGTTCTTC.

The chain is built from TRBV10-3 and TRBJ2-1, with 10 nucleotides matching TRBD2. The CDR3 covers 16 residues. Germline V gene data show CDR1 as ENHRY and CDR2 as SYGVKD. The J segment lost 2 bases and the V segment lost 4 bases, leaving 5 bases of the junction unmatched. This CDR3 reads CAISGLAGAAYNEQFF. The DNA for the CDR3 is TGTGCCATCAGTGGTCTAGCGGGAGCCGCCTACAATGAGCAGTTCTTC.

V gene TRBV6-1 combines with J gene TRBJ2-2; unclear D gene. Trimming shortened V by 0 bases and J by 4 bases, and 12 bases separated the two germline ends. Germline V gene lookup returns CDR1 MNHNS and CDR2 SASEGT. The CDR3 spans 16 residues. The CDR3 DNA reads TGTGCCAGCAGTGAAGCTGGGCATGGTGTCACCGGGGAGCTGTTTTTT. Its translation is CASSEAGHGVTGELFF.

There are a few counts of this clone. This chain connects TRBV2 to TRBJ1-1, with D unresolved. CDR1 and CDR2 from the germline V gene are SNHLY and FYNNEI. V gave up 3 bases and J gave up 4 bases, with 12 bases separating them. This CDR3 region has 14 residues. The CDR3 sequence is CASSEEGGGTEAFF. For the CDR3, the DNA is TGTGCCAGCAGTGAGGAGGGAGGCGGCACTGAAGCTTTCTTT.

The chain joins TRBV30 to TRBJ2-7; 10 positions match TRBD1. This CDR3 is 14 amino acids long. V lost 5 bases, J lost 1 base, and 5 bases stayed unmatched. The germline CDR1 and CDR2 sequences are GTSNPN and SVGIG (reference sequence). In nucleotides, the CDR3 is TGTGCCTGGGGGCGGGGACAGGGGTCCTACGAGCAGTACTTC. It specifies CAWGRGQGSYEQYF.

The chain uses TRBV27 and TRBJ2-1; 8 bases are shared with TRBD2. After removal of 8 bases from V and 4 bases from J, the junction contained 10 bases not matched to a gene. Germline V gene data show CDR1 as MNHEY and CDR2 as SMNVEV (reference sequence). The CDR3 extends over 15 amino acids. The CDR3 DNA follows: TGTGCCAGCGACGTCGGGGCTAGCGGGTACAATGAGCAGTTCTTC. Translation gives CASDVGASGYNEQFF.

This chain links TRBV5-1 with TRBJ2-3; 14 bases align to TRBD2. V was clipped by 4 bases and J by 6 bases; unmatched bases: 13. This CDR3 contains 18 residues. Per germline, CDR1 SGHRS and CDR2 YFSETQ. CDR3 bases: TGCGCCAGCAGCCCGACTAGCGGGAGGGCCTATCTTCTGGATACGCAGTATTTT. Its protein product is CASSPTSGRAYLLDTQYF.

V usage is TRBV27 and J usage is TRBJ2-1, with 14 bases matching TRBD2. The CDR3 runs to 13 residues. V shed 10 bases and J 8 bases; nucleotides not matched to a gene: 4. Looked up from germline, CDR1 is MNHEY and CDR2 is SMNVEV (reference sequence). CDR3 protein: CATRLAGGDEQFF. CDR3 nucleotides: TGTGCCACCCGACTAGCGGGGGGGGATGAGCAGTTCTTC.

The chain is built from TRBV6-1 and TRBJ1-5; 7 nucleotides align to TRBD1. Germline-derived CDR1 and CDR2 are MNHNS and SASEGT. J lost 4 bases, V lost 5 bases, and 8 bases had no gene match. The CDR3 spans 15 residues. CDR3 loop: CASSPEPQGNQPQHF. The DNA of the CDR3 is TGTGCCAGCAGTCCCGAACCACAGGGGAATCAGCCCCAGCATTTT.

The J gene is TRBJ1-1, the V gene TRBV5-1; D might be TRBD1 (5 bases). V gave up 4 bases and J gave up 2 bases, with 21 bases separating them. Germline V lookup: CDR1 SGHRS, CDR2 YFSETQ. The CDR3 is 17 amino acids. The CDR3 reads CASSLEGRVRVNTEAFF. The CDR3 region has the DNA TGCGCCAGCAGCCTCGAGGGGAGGGTACGGGTCAACACTGAAGCTTTCTTT.